The 25 T cell receptor beta chains reported below all come from one sample, sequenced in a study of identifying expanded T cells in peripheral blood. Assay used: immunoSEQ multiplex PCR; TCRdb lists only in-frame clones, some missing. The sample includes about 78,000 clones, 84% of them seen just once. Material: blood. These TCRs come from a person aged 18 to 75 in good health.

This clone was seen only once. This chain connects TRBV5-4 to TRBJ2-3; D might be TRBD1 (6 bases). This CDR3 has 17 residues. Germline CDR1 SGHNT, CDR2 YYREEE (reference sequence). Trimming removed 1 base from V and 0 bases from J, with 15 bases in between. The CDR3 sequence: CASSLIGRDISTDTQYF. The CDR3 DNA is TGTGCCAGCAGCTTGATAGGTCGGGACATAAGCACAGATACGCAGTATTTT.

This clone showed up just once. V gene TRBV4-2 combines with J gene TRBJ1-1, with D possibly being TRBD1 (5 bases). V was pared by 2 bases and J by 1 base, with 8 bases between. The germline V gene has CDR1 LGHNA and CDR2 YNFKEQ. The CDR3 runs 14 residues. The CDR3 reads CASSQLTANTEAFF. The DNA for the CDR3 is TGTGCCAGCAGCCAATTGACAGCGAACACTGAAGCTTTCTTT.

The V call is TRBV7-9, the J call TRBJ1-3, with TRBD1 identical over 7 bases. The CDR3 is 16 amino acids. Germline V gene lookup returns CDR1 SEHNR and CDR2 FQNEAQ (reference sequence). The ends lost 5 bases at V and 0 bases at J; junction bases unmatched: 7. CDR3 loop: CASSPETGNSGNTIYF. For the CDR3, the DNA is TGTGCCAGCAGCCCGGAGACAGGGAACTCTGGAAACACCATATATTTT.

The chain uses TRBV5-4 and TRBJ2-1; tentative D call: TRBD2 (5 bases). Germline CDR1 and CDR2: SGHNT and YYREEE (reference sequence). V lost 2 bases and J lost 2, with 11 bases in between. This CDR3 has 15 residues. The CDR3 sequence: CASSLASGTYNEQFF. CDR3 nucleotides: TGTGCCAGCAGCTTAGCGAGCGGCACCTACAATGAGCAGTTCTTC.

This clone was found once. This CDR3 is CASSPTLAGGNEQYF. Written as DNA, the CDR3 is TGTGCCAGCTCACCAACCCTAGCGGGAGGGAATGAGCAGTACTTC. The V and J genes are TRBV18 and TRBJ2-7, with 12 bases matching TRBD2. The CDR3 loop spans 15 amino acids. With V trimmed by 2 bases and J by 7 bases, 6 bases remained unmatched. Germline assignment: CDR1 KGHSH and CDR2 LQKENI.

CDR3 nucleotides: TGTGCCAGCAGCAGCCCCCCTACAGGACAGGGGAACTATGGCTACACCTTC. Translating it yields CASSSPPTGQGNYGYTF. The chain links TRBV21-1 to TRBJ1-2; the table gives TRBD1 as D, unverified against the DNA. TRBV21-1 counts as a pseudogene. The CDR3 spans 17 residues.

The gene calls are TRBV27 and TRBJ2-7, with TRBD2 matching over 9 bases. The germline V gene has CDR1 MNHEY and CDR2 SMNVEV (reference sequence). Trimming cost V 3 bases and J 2 bases; bases outside gene matches: 5. The CDR3 consists of 15 residues. The CDR3 here is CASSFLAGWPYEQYF. The CDR3 coding sequence is TGTGCCAGCAGTTTCCTAGCGGGGTGGCCCTACGAGCAGTACTTC.

The chain employs TRBV5-1 and TRBJ2-2, with 8 bases fitting TRBD1. Germline values: CDR1 SGHRS, CDR2 YFSETQ. The CDR3 has 17 amino acids. V dropped 4 bases and J dropped 3; count of bases not matched to a gene: 11. The CDR3 spells CASSPEPGQADTGELFF. CDR3 nucleotides: TGCGCCAGCAGCCCGGAACCGGGACAGGCTGACACCGGGGAGCTGTTTTTT.

In this sample, this clone turned up a few times. This chain connects TRBV6-1 to TRBJ1-1; 7 bases agree with TRBD1. The CDR3 sequence is 14 residues long. Germline-derived CDR1 and CDR2 are MNHNS and SASEGT. Germline trimming cut 10 bases from V and 5 bases from J; bases unmatched to any gene: 13. The CDR3 reads CANIPQGGGTEAFF. The CDR3 coding sequence is TGTGCCAACATACCCCAGGGGGGAGGGACTGAAGCTTTCTTT.

The DNA of the CDR3 is TGCGCCGGGGGCCAGGCAAAGGGTAATGAAAAACTGTTTTTT. As protein: CAGGQAKGNEKLFF. V gene TRBV10-1 combines with J gene TRBJ1-4; a weak D match, TRBD1 (6 bases). V shed 11 bases and J shed 4 bases, with 17 bases lying between them. The CDR3 sequence is 14 residues long. Germline CDR1 reads WNHNN; CDR2 reads SYGVQD (reference sequence).

This clone was recorded once. V and J are TRBV5-1 and TRBJ2-2; D is perhaps TRBD1 (5 bases). There are 18 residues in the CDR3. Germline V gene sequence: CDR1 SGHRS, CDR2 YFSETQ. The V end was cut by 3 bases, the J end by 1 base, with 19 bases between. DNA for the CDR3: TGCGCCAGCAGCTCCCAATCCCTGACAGACGGGAACACCGGGGAGCTGTTTTTT. Amino acids: CASSSQSLTDGNTGELFF.

This chain links TRBV14 with TRBJ2-1; TRBD2 agrees at 9 bases. Germline CDR1 is SGHDN and CDR2 is FVKESK. The CDR3 contains 17 residues. With 0 bases clipped from V and 2 bases from J, the junction kept 5 bases outside the gene matches. This chain's CDR3 is CASSQDLIAGAYNEQFF. CDR3 DNA sequence: TGTGCCAGCAGCCAAGATCTTATAGCGGGGGCCTACAATGAGCAGTTCTTC.

The chain joins TRBV7-9 to TRBJ2-7; 9 nucleotides match TRBD2. Per germline, CDR1 SEHNR and CDR2 FQNEAQ (reference sequence). J was trimmed by 4 bases and V by 0 bases; bases with no gene match: 7. The CDR3 length is 16 residues. CDR3 nucleotides: TGTGCCAGCAGCTTAGCGGGACTAGCTACGGATTACGAGCAGTACTTC. Its translation is CASSLAGLATDYEQYF. The variable domain in full, with the rest retrieved from reference TRBV7-9 and TRBJ2-7, is DTGVSQNPRHKITKRGQNVTFRCDPISEHNRLYWYRQTLGQGPEFLTYFQNEAQLEKSRLLSDRFSAERPKGSFSTLEIQRTEQGDSAMYLCASSLAGLATDYEQYFGPGTRLTVT.

This clone came up once. The chain couples TRBV4-3 to TRBJ1-2; the D is unclear. Trimming took 0 bases from V and 6 from J, leaving 14 bases between them. The germline gives CDR1 LGHNA, CDR2 YSLEER. CDR3 size: 15 residues. The CDR3 nucleotides are TGCGCCAGCAGCCAAGATAAAGGAGCAAAGGATGGCTACACCTTC. Translated: CASSQDKGAKDGYTF.

The rearrangement uses TRBV19 and TRBJ1-2; D gene unclear. Germline CDR1 and CDR2: LNHDA and SQIVND (reference sequence). V dropped 3 bases and J dropped 2 bases, with 13 bases sitting between them. The CDR3 is 15 residues long. CDR3 DNA: TGTGCCAGTAGTATGATGTCAGGCGAAAACTATGGCTACACCTTC. This codes for CASSMMSGENYGYTF.

This chain connects TRBV6-1 to TRBJ1-5; no reliable D call. This CDR3 region has 16 residues. The ends were cut back, 0 bases at V and 4 bases at J, with 13 bases in the middle. Germline CDR1 is MNHNS and CDR2 is SASEGT. This chain's CDR3 is CASSEAGRVGNQPQHF. For the CDR3, the DNA is TGTGCCAGCAGTGAAGCAGGGAGGGTCGGAAATCAGCCCCAGCATTTT.

The chain combines TRBV29-1 with TRBJ2-7, with 9 bases that match TRBD2. Germline values: CDR1 SQVTM, CDR2 ANQGSEA. The CDR3 covers 13 residues. J was trimmed by 2 bases and V by 7 bases; bases with no gene match: 6. The DNA of the CDR3 is TGCAGCGCCTTTAGCGGGAGTACCTACGAGCAGTACTTC. Its translation is CSAFSGSTYEQYF.

The chain uses TRBV19 and TRBJ2-1; 9 bases map to TRBD1. Germline lookup yields CDR1 LNHDA and CDR2 SQIVND (reference sequence). The trim removed 1 base at V and 9 bases at J, leaving 7 bases unmatched. The CDR3 runs 15 residues. This CDR3 is CASSIVPGQGREQFF. The CDR3 DNA sequence: TGTGCCAGTAGTATAGTTCCGGGACAGGGTCGTGAGCAGTTCTTC.

J is TRBJ1-2 and V is TRBV6-5; D uncertain. The length of the CDR3 is 13 residues. V was cut by 6 bases and J by 4 bases, with 12 bases left in between. Germline CDR1 MNHEY, CDR2 SVGAGI. The DNA for the CDR3 is TGTGCCAGCAGGAATACAGACGCCTATGGCTACACCTTC. It is translated as CASRNTDAYGYTF.

The V gene is TRBV27, the J gene TRBJ2-1, with 13 bases lining up with TRBD2. Per germline, CDR1 MNHEY and CDR2 SMNVEV (reference sequence). The trim removed 8 bases at V and 5 bases at J, leaving 0 bases unmatched. The CDR3 loop spans 13 amino acids. In DNA, the CDR3 is TGTGCCAGCGGACTAGCGGGAGACAATGAGCAGTTCTTC. Its translation is CASGLAGDNEQFF.

The rearrangement uses TRBV4-3 and TRBJ2-7; 11 bases are a match to TRBD2. Germline V lookup: CDR1 LGHNA, CDR2 YSLEER. The CDR3 runs 14 residues. V trimming: 4 bases; J trimming: 3 bases; junction bases outside the gene matches: 2. The CDR3 DNA reads TGCGCCAGCAGCCCCGGGACTAGCGGCTACGAGCAGTACTTC. The encoded protein is CASSPGTSGYEQYF.

J is TRBJ1-5 and V is TRBV6-1; 8 bases are shared with TRBD1. This CDR3 spans 16 amino acids. The germline V gene has CDR1 MNHNS and CDR2 SASEGT. V was pared by 4 bases and J by 4 bases, with 9 bases of the junction left unmatched. The CDR3 bases are TGTGCCAGCAGTGTATTCGGGCAGGGGGCGAATCAGCCCCAGCATTTT. It codes for CASSVFGQGANQPQHF.

The CDR3 nucleotides are TGTGCCAGCAGTTTCGGCAGGGGAGGAACTGAAGCTTTCTTT. Protein product: CASSFGRGGTEAFF. The rearrangement joins TRBV28 to TRBJ1-1, with D maybe TRBD1 (6 bases). This CDR3 is 14 amino acids long. CDR1 is MDHEN, CDR2 SYDVKM, per germline. V lost 3 bases to trimming and J lost 5 bases, with 13 bases between them.

V and J are TRBV7-2 and TRBJ1-4, with TRBD1 matching over 10 bases. There are 18 residues in the CDR3. Trimming took 5 bases from V and 0 from J; bases not matched to a gene: 9. The V gene's germline CDR1 is SGHTA and CDR2 FQGNSA. CDR3 in DNA: TGTGCCAGCAGCAGCTCCGGACAGGGGGAAGCAACTAATGAAAAACTGTTTTTT. Its protein is CASSSSGQGEATNEKLFF.

As DNA, the CDR3 is TGTGCCAGCTCGACAGGGACAGGGGGCAGGGCAGCCGAGCAGTACTTC. Translation: CASSTGTGGRAAEQYF. The rearrangement links TRBV18 to TRBJ2-7, with 12 bases that match TRBD1. The germline gives CDR1 KGHSH, CDR2 LQKENI. The junction had 12 bases not matched to a gene; V was cut back by 6 bases and J by 6 bases. The CDR3 loop spans 16 amino acids.